The rows below give T cell receptor beta chains drawn from one sample of a study of blood T cell repertoires in COVID-19. Using immunoSEQ multiplex PCR, the repertoire was profiled, and TCRdb retains in-frame clones only, with some absent. The data contain roughly 210,000 clones, around 84% of them singletons. The sample taken for sequencing was peripheral blood. These receptors were collected from an elderly woman with COVID-19, enrolled during active disease. CDR3s include the opening cysteine and the closing phenylalanine or tryptophan. Fields, in order: J gene, V gene, clone size, D gene, CDR3 DNA, CDR3 protein. A D gene is named only where the DNA matches it firmly. Some rows have no size entry. The others give once, few or many, or a class for an expanded clone.

>TRBJ1-3|TRBV3-1/TRBV3-2|.|.
TGTGCCAGCAGCCAACCGGGTCCCGGAAACACCATATATTTT
CASSQPGPGNTIYF
>TRBJ1-4|TRBV6-2/TRBV6-3|.|.
TGTGCCAGCAGTTACCCACGGACAGAATCAACTAATGAAAAACTGTTTTTT
CASSYPRTESTNEKLFF
>TRBJ1-1|TRBV19|.|TRBD1
TGTGCCAGTAGTTGGGGACAGTTAAACACTGAAGCTTTCTTT
CASSWGQLNTEAFF
>TRBJ1-5|TRBV1|.|.
TGCACCAGCAGCGGACAGGGGGTCAATCAGCCCCAGCATTTT
CTSSGQGVNQPQHF
>TRBJ1-3|TRBV19|once|.
TGTGCCAGTAGTATCCGGACAGCTGGAAACACCATATATTTT
CASSIRTAGNTIYF
>TRBJ1-1|TRBV25-1|.|.
TGTGCCAGCAGTGATTCACTCGGGGTACGGACTGAAGCTTTCTTT
CASSDSLGVRTEAFF
>TRBJ1-5|TRBV18|.|TRBD1
TGTGCCAGCTCACCCAAAGGACAGGGGGCGAGCAATCAGCCCCAGCATTTT
CASSPKGQGASNQPQHF
>TRBJ1-2|TRBV6-5|.|.
TGTGCCAGCAGTTACGGAGGCGGCTACACCTTC
CASSYGGGYTF
>TRBJ1-2|TRBV6-6|few|.
TGTGCCAGCGGAATCGGGTACCCTAGGAGTGGCTACACCTTC
CASGIGYPRSGYTF
>TRBJ2-3|TRBV6-6|.|TRBD1
TGTGCCAGCTTCCTACGGGACAGGGGGCCCGATACGCAGTATTTT
CASFLRDRGPDTQYF
>TRBJ2-7|TRBV11-3|.|TRBD1
TGTGCCAGCAGCTCGACAGGGTCCCACGAGCAGTACTTC
CASSSTGSHEQYF
>TRBJ2-5|TRBV4-3|.|.
TGCGCCAGCAGCCAAGAGGGGGAGGCCCAGTACTTC
CASSQEGEAQYF
>TRBJ1-2|TRBV5-4|once|.
TGTGCCAGCAATACCCGATCCAGCTTAGGATCGGGAGGCTACACCTTC
CASNTRSSLGSGGYTF
>TRBJ2-1|TRBV3-1/TRBV3-2|.|.
TGTGCCAGCAGGCGCTCAGGGGACAATGAGCAGTTCTTC
CASRRSGDNEQFF
>TRBJ2-3|TRBV15|.|TRBD2
TGTGCCACCAGCAGAGGCGGGGGGTACACAGATACGCAGTATTTT
CATSRGGGYTDTQYF
>TRBJ2-7|TRBV5-1|.|.
TGCGCCAGCAGCTCGACAAGCCTCGGCGAGCAGTACTTC
CASSSTSLGEQYF
>TRBJ1-1|TRBV28|.|.
TGTGCCAGCACCCACAGGAACACTGAAGCTTTCTTT
CASTHRNTEAFF
>TRBJ2-1|TRBV7-3|.|TRBD2
TGTGCCAGTCGCGGGGGGCCCGGCCATGAGCAGTTCTTC
CASRGGPGHEQFF
>TRBJ1-4|TRBV18|medium-sized|.
TGTGCCAGCTCACCGCACACCCAGGGGATACGTGAAAAACTGTTTTTT
CASSPHTQGIREKLFF
>TRBJ2-2|TRBV27|.|.
TGTGCCAGCAGTTTCGGACAGTTAAACACTGGGGAGCTGTTTTTT
CASSFGQLNTGELFF
>TRBJ2-7|TRBV5-1|.|.
TGCGCCAGCAGCCGTGGGACATCCTACGAGCAGTACTTC
CASSRGTSYEQYF
>TRBJ2-5|TRBV2|few|TRBD2
TGTGCCAGCAGTGAAGCGCTAGGGTCTAGCGGGGAAGAGACCCAGTACTTC
CASSEALGSSGEETQYF
>TRBJ1-5|TRBV6-6|.|.
TGTGCCAGCAAGCGACAGTCTAATCAGCCCCAGCATTTT
CASKRQSNQPQHF
>TRBJ1-1|TRBV27|.|TRBD1
TGTGCCAGCAGACCCGCGGGACAGGGAAGGTTAGGGGGCACTGAAGCTTTCTTT
CASRPAGQGRLGGTEAFF
>TRBJ1-3|TRBV4-1|.|.
TGCGCCAGCAGCCCTGCCTTAGGGGTCTCTGGAAACACCATATATTTT
CASSPALGVSGNTIYF
>TRBJ1-1|TRBV6-5|.|.
TGTGCCAGCAGTTACTCGCGGGACACTGAAGCTTTCTTT
CASSYSRDTEAFF
>TRBJ2-2|TRBV28|once|.
TGTGCCAGCGGATACAGGGTTTCGAACACCGGGGAGCTGTTTTTT
CASGYRVSNTGELFF
>TRBJ2-7|TRBV11-1|.|TRBD1
TGTGCCAGCAGCTTATACGCGGGACAGGGTTACGAGCAGTACTTC
CASSLYAGQGYEQYF
>TRBJ1-1|TRBV10-3|.|.
TGTGCCATCAGCTCACAGGGGAACACTGAAGCTTTCTTT
CAISSQGNTEAFF
>TRBJ1-3|TRBV5-4|.|.
TGTGCCAGCAGCCGAAGGGAGGGTTTCTCTGGAAACACCATATATTTT
CASSRREGFSGNTIYF
>TRBJ1-2|TRBV6-5|once|.
TGTGCCAGCAGACCCTCGGGAGACACTAACTATGGCTACACCTTC
CASRPSGDTNYGYTF
>TRBJ1-2|TRBV5-6|.|TRBD1
TGTGCCAGCAGCGCACCGGGACAGAAATCCTATGGCTACACCTTC
CASSAPGQKSYGYTF
>TRBJ1-1|TRBV27|.|.
TGTGCCAGCAGCTCTGGGATGGGACACAGTGAAGCTTTCTTT
CASSSGMGHSEAFF
>TRBJ2-2|TRBV6-5|.|TRBD1
TGTGCCAGCAGTAAACAGGGGGCTGACACCGGGGAGCTGTTTTTT
CASSKQGADTGELFF
>TRBJ1-5|TRBV3-1/TRBV3-2|.|.
TGTGCCAGCAGCCGCGGCGGTCAGCCCCAGCATTTT
CASSRGGQPQHF
>TRBJ2-5|TRBV9|.|.
TGTGCCAGCAGCGTAGAAGGGGGGACCCAGTACTTC
CASSVEGGTQYF
>TRBJ1-4|TRBV30|.|TRBD1
TGTGCCTTCCGACAGGGGGGTGAAAAACTGTTTTTT
CAFRQGGEKLFF
>TRBJ2-3|TRBV30|.|TRBD2
TGTGCCTGGAGTGTGGGGGGGGTAATGGCCGATACGCAGTATTTT
CAWSVGGVMADTQYF
>TRBJ2-6|TRBV4-1|.|TRBD1
TGCGCCAGTCGGCCGGGACAGGGTACTGGGGCCAACGTCCTGACTTTC
CASRPGQGTGANVLTF
>TRBJ1-2|TRBV20-1|.|.
TGCAGTGCTAACACTAACTATGGCTACACCTTC
CSANTNYGYTF
>TRBJ1-2|TRBV4-3|.|.
TGCGCCAGCAGCCCGCGACTAGGAAGCTATGGCTACACCTTC
CASSPRLGSYGYTF
>TRBJ2-1|TRBV20-1|.|.
TGCAGTGCTGGCAGTAACAATGAGCAGTTCTTC
CSAGSNNEQFF
>TRBJ1-1|TRBV4-2|.|.
TGTGCCAGCAGTCGTGACAGAATGAGGCCTGAAGCTTTCTTT
CASSRDRMRPEAFF
>TRBJ1-6|TRBV29-1|.|.
TGCAGCGCCCGACAGCTTAATTCACCCCTCCACTTT
CSARQLNSPLHF
>TRBJ2-5|TRBV5-1|few|TRBD2
TGCGCCAGCAGCTTGGATCCAGCGGGGGGGCGGGAGACCCAGTACTTC
CASSLDPAGGRETQYF